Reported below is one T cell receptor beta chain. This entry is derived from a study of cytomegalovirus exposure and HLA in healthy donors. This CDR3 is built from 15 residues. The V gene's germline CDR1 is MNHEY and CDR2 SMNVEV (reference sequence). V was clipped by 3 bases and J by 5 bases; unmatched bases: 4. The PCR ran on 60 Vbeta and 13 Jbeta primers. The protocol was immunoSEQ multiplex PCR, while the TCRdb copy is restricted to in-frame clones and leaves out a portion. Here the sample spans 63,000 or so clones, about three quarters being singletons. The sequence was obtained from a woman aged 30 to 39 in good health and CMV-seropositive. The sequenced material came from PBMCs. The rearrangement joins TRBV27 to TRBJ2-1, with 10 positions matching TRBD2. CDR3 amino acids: CASSFLAGGNNEQFF. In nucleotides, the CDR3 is TGTGCCAGCAGTTTCTTAGCGGGAGGCAACAATGAGCAGTTCTTC.